This T cell receptor (beta chain) was obtained from a study of tumor-infiltrating T cells and Merkel cell polyomavirus. Looking at the study overall: The T cells studied were KLL-specific CD8+ cells against Merkel polyomavirus.

There are 15 residues in the CDR3. Trimming stripped 0 bases from V and 4 bases from J, with 10 bases between. The germline V gene encodes CDR1 SGDLS and CDR2 YYNGEE. Some clones are missing from TCRdb's copy, which holds only in-frame ones; the method was immunoSEQ multiplex PCR. The repertoire has 2,000 to 2,500 clones, roughly 98% of them found once; the top ten carry about 2.5%. Robust Merkel cell polyomavirus Large T antigen positivity by immunohistochemistry was seen in all patients' tumors. Lymph node tumors were analyzed for unknown-primary nodal or insufficient-primary cases. The V gene is TRBV9, the J gene TRBJ2-2; D perhaps matches TRBD1 (6 bases). The sequence was obtained from a man aged 65 to 85 with Merkel cell carcinoma. The sequenced sample was lymph node tissue. CDR3 in amino acids: CASSVVQGGTGELFF. CDR3 bases: TGTGCCAGCAGCGTAGTACAGGGCGGCACCGGGGAGCTGTTTTTT.